The 9 T cell receptor beta chains below come from one sample, sequenced in a study of T cell clones after liver transplantation. The method was immunoSEQ multiplex PCR; TCRdb's version includes in-frame clones alone and lacks a portion of them. Among 45,000 to 60,000 clones listed, roughly nine tenths were seen once. Source: CD8+ T cells from blood, taken 12 months after liver transplant. The origin of the receptors is a human patient who received a liver transplant. Some T cells may be the graft donor's.

This clone was seen a single time. The chain has TRBV7-3 and TRBJ1-1, with 9 bases lining up with TRBD1. Germline CDR1 SGHTA, CDR2 FQGTGA. The CDR3 covers 13 residues. V gave up 5 bases and J gave up 10 bases; unmatched junction bases: 8. CDR3 residues: CASSDGQGSGAFF. Here the CDR3 DNA reads TGTGCCAGCAGCGACGGACAGGGGAGCGGAGCTTTCTTT.

This clone has just one count. The chain is built from TRBV7-9 and TRBJ2-6; unclear D gene. V was clipped by 5 bases and J by 0 bases, with 8 bases between them. In germline, CDR1 is SEHNR, CDR2 FQNEAQ (reference sequence). The length of the CDR3 is 15 residues. The CDR3 DNA sequence: TGTGCCAGCAGCAGGACCTACTCTGGGGCCAACGTCCTGACTTTC. Its protein product is CASSRTYSGANVLTF.

This chain joins TRBV7-6 and TRBJ2-5, with TRBD2 identical over 11 bases. V dropped 1 base and J dropped 4; count of bases not matched to a gene: 2. The CDR3 runs to 15 residues. Germline CDR1 is SGHVS and CDR2 is FNYEAQ. The CDR3: CASSLGLAGRETQYF. In DNA form, the CDR3 reads TGTGCCAGCAGCTTAGGACTAGCGGGACGAGAGACCCAGTACTTC.

This chain connects TRBV28 to TRBJ2-7; weak D call: TRBD1 (5 bases). This CDR3 has 14 residues. Trimming took 6 bases from V and 2 from J, leaving 14 bases between them. The germline gives CDR1 MDHEN, CDR2 SYDVKM. DNA for the CDR3: TGTGCCAGCAGCCCCCTAGGGGCCACCTACGAGCAGTACTTC. This gives the protein CASSPLGATYEQYF.

J is TRBJ2-7 and V is TRBV19; perhaps D is TRBD1 or TRBD2 (5 bases each). Between the trimmed V and J ends, which lost 4 bases and 2 bases, there was a span of 12 bases. Germline CDR1 LNHDA, CDR2 SQIVND (reference sequence). The CDR3 consists of 14 residues. The CDR3 nucleotides read TGTGCCAGTAGTAGATGGGACGGCACCTACGAGCAGTACTTC. Protein sequence: CASSRWDGTYEQYF.

This clone has just a few counts. The rearrangement joins TRBV7-2 to TRBJ2-1; D not certain. The V end was cut by 5 bases, the J end by 5 bases, with 22 bases between. Germline V lookup: CDR1 SGHTA, CDR2 FQGNSA. The CDR3 has 17 amino acids. The CDR3 DNA is TGTGCCAGCAGCCGTCTCAATCGGATGAGTGAGGACAATGAGCAGTTCTTC. Its translation: CASSRLNRMSEDNEQFF.

The chain links TRBV7-8 to TRBJ2-7; 13 nucleotides agree with TRBD2. Germline V lookup: CDR1 SGHVS, CDR2 FQNEAQ. The CDR3 is made up of 21 amino acids. V shed 3 bases and J 1 base; nucleotides not matched to a gene: 18. Here the CDR3 DNA reads TGTGCCAGCAGCTTGCCAACGGAACCACTAGCGGGAGGGTCCAATTCCTACGAGCAGTACTTC. Its protein product is CASSLPTEPLAGGSNSYEQYF. Supplemented by reference TRBV7-8 and TRBJ2-7, the full variable domain reads GAGVSQSPRYKVAKRGQDVALRCDPISGHVSLFWYQQALGQGPEFLTYFQNEAQLDKSGLPSDRFFAERPEGSVSTLKIQRTQQEDSAVYLCASSLPTEPLAGGSNSYEQYFGPGTRLTVT.

V gene TRBV11-2 combines with J gene TRBJ1-1; 12 bases fit TRBD1. Germline loops: CDR1 SGHAT, CDR2 FQNNGV. The junction had 6 bases not matched to a gene; V was cut back by 3 bases and J by 7 bases. The CDR3 consists of 15 residues. This CDR3 is CASSLGQGAGIEAFF. In DNA form, the CDR3 reads TGTGCCAGCAGCTTGGGACAGGGGGCAGGAATTGAAGCTTTCTTT.

This chain links TRBV28 with TRBJ1-2, with TRBD1 matching 7 bases. The germline CDR1 and CDR2 sequences are MDHEN and SYDVKM. CDR3 length equals 14 residues. The junction had 8 bases not matched to a gene; V was cut back by 6 bases and J by 4 bases. CDR3 residues: CASSGQAGGYGYTF. The CDR3 region has the DNA TGTGCCAGCAGCGGACAGGCCGGGGGCTATGGCTACACCTTC.